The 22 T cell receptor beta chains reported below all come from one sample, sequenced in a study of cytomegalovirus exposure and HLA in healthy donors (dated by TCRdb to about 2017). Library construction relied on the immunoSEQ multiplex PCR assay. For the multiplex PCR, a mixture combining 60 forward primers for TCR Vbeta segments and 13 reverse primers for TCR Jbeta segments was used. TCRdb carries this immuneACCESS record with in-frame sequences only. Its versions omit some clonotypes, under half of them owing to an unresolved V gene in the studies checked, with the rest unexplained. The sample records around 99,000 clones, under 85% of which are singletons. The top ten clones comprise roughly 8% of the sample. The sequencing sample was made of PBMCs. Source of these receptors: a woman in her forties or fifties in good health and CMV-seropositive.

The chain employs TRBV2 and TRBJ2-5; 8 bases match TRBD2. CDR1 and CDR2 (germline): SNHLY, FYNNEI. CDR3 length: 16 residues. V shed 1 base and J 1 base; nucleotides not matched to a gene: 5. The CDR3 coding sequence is TGTGCCAGCAGTGAAGGGTTAGCGGGGTTCCAAGAGACCCAGTACTTC. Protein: CASSEGLAGFQETQYF.

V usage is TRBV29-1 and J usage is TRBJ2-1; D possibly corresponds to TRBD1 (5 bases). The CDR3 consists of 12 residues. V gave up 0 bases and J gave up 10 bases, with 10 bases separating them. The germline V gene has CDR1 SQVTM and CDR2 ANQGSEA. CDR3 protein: CSVEEGVGEQFF. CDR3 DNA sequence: TGCAGCGTTGAAGAAGGGGTAGGGGAGCAGTTCTTC.

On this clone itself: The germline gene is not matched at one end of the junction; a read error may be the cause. For the CDR3, the DNA is TGTTCCAGCAGCTCGAAGACAGGGAGCACCGGGGAGCTGTTTTTT. Protein product: CSSSSKTGSTGELFF. The gene calls are TRBV7-9 and TRBJ2-2; the match to TRBD1 covers 7 bases. The germline V gene encodes CDR1 SEHNR and CDR2 FQNEAQ (reference sequence). The CDR3 has 15 residues.

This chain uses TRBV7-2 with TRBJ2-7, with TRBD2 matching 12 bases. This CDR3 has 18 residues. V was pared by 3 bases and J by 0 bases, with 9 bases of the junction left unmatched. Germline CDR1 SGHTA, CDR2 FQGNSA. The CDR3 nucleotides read TGTGCCAGCAGCTTTAGAGCCTTACTAGCGGGAGGCTCCTACGAGCAGTACTTC. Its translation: CASSFRALLAGGSYEQYF.

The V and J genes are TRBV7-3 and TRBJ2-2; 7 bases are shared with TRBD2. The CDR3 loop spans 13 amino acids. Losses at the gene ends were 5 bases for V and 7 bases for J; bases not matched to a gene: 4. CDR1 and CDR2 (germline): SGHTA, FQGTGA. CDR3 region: CASSPPSGGELFF. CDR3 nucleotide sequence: TGTGCCAGCAGCCCTCCTAGCGGCGGGGAGCTGTTTTTT.

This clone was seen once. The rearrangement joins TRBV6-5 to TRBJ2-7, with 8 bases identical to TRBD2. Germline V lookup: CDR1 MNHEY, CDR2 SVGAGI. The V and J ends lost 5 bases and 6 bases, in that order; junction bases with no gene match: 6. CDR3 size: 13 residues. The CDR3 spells CASSRIAGTEQYF. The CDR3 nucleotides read TGTGCCAGCAGTCGCATAGCGGGAACCGAGCAGTACTTC.

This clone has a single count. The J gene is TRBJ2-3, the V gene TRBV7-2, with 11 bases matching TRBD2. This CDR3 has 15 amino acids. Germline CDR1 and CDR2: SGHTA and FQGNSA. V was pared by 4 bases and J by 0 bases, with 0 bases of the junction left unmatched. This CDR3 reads CASSSSGRSTDTQYF. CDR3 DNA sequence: TGTGCCAGCAGCTCTAGCGGGAGGAGCACAGATACGCAGTATTTT.

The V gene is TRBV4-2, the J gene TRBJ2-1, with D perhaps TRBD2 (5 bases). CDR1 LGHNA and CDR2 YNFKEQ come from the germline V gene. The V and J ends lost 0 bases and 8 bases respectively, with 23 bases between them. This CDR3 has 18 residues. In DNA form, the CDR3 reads TGTGCCAGCAGCCAAGAAGCCCCCGCGGGCGGCCGACCGTATGAGCAGTTCTTC. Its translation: CASSQEAPAGGRPYEQFF.

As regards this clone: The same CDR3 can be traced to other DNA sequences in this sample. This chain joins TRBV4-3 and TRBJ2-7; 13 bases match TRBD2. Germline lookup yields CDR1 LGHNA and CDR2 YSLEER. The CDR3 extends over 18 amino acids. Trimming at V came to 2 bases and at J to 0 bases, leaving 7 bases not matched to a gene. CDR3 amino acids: CASSQSPGTSGVSYEQYF. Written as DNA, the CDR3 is TGCGCCAGCAGCCAATCCCCCGGGACTAGCGGGGTCTCCTACGAGCAGTACTTC.

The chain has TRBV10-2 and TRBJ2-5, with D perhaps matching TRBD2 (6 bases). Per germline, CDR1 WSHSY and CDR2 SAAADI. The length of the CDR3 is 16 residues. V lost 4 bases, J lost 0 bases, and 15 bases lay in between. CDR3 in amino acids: CASSAVAALNQETQYF. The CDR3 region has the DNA TGCGCCAGCAGTGCAGTAGCGGCTCTTAACCAAGAGACCCAGTACTTC.

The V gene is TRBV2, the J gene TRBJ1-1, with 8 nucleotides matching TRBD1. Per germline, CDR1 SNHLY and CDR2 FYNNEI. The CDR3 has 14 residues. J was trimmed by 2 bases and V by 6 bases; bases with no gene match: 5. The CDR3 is CASRLTGDNTEAFF. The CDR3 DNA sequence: TGTGCCAGCAGATTGACAGGGGACAACACTGAAGCTTTCTTT.

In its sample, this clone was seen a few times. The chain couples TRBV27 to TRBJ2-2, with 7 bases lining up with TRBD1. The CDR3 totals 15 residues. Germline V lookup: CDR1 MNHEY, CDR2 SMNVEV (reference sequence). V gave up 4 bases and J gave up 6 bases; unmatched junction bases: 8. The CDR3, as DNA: TGTGCCAGCAGTTCCCTTGACAGGGCTCCCGGGGAGCTGTTTTTT. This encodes CASSSLDRAPGELFF.

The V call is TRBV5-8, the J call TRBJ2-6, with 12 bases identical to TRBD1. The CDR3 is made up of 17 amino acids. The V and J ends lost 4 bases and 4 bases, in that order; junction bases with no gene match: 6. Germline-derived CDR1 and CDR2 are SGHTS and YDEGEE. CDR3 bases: TGTGCCAGCAGCGACCGGGACAGGGGGCACGGGGCCAACGTCCTGACTTTC. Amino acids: CASSDRDRGHGANVLTF.

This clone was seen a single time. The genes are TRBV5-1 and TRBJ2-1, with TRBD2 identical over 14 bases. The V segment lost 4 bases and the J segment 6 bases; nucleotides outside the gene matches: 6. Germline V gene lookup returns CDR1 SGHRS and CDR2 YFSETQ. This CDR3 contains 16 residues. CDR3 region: CASSNGTSGSRNEQFF. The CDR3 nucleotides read TGCGCCAGCAGCAATGGGACTAGCGGGAGCCGCAATGAGCAGTTCTTC.

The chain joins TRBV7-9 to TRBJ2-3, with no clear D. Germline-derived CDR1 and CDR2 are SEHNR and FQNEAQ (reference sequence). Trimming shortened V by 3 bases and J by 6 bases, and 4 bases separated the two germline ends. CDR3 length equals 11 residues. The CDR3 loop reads CASSFSDTQYF. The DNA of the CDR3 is TGTGCCAGCAGCTTTTCGGATACGCAGTATTTT.

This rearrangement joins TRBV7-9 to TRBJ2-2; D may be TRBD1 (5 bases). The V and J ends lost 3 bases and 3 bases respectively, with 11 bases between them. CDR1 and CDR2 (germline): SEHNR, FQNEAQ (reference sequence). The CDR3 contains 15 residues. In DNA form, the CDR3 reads TGTGCCAGCAGCTTGGTGACAGATTACACCGGGGAGCTGTTTTTT. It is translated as CASSLVTDYTGELFF.

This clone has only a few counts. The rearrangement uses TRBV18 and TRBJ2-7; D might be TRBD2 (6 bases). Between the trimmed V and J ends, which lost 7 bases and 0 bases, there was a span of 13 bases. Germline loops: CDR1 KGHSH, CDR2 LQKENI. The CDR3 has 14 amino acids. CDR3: CASFQAGGSYEQYF. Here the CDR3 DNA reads TGTGCCAGCTTCCAAGCGGGTGGCTCCTACGAGCAGTACTTC.

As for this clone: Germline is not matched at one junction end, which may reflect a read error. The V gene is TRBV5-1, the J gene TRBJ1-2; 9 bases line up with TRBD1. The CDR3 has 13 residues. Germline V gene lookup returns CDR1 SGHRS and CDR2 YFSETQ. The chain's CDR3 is CASSPGQGYVYTF. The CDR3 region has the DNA TGCGCCAGCAGCCCGGGACAGGGCTATGTCTACACCTTC.

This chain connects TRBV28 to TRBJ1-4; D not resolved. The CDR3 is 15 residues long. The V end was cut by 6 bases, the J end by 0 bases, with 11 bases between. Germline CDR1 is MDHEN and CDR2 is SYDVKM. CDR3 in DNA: TGTGCCAGCAGATTTCTAGCTGCAACTAATGAAAAACTGTTTTTT. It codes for CASRFLAATNEKLFF. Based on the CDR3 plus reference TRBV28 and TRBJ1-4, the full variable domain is DVKVTQSSRYLVKRTGEKVFLECVQDMDHENMFWYRQDPGLGLRLIYFSYDVKMKEKGDIPEGYSVSREKKERFSLILESASTNQTSMYLCASRFLAATNEKLFFGSGTQLSVL.

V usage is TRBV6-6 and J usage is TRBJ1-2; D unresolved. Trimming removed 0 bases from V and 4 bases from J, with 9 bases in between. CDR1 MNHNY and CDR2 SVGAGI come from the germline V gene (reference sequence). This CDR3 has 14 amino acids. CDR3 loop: CASSYSRTPYGYTF. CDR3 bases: TGTGCCAGCAGTTACTCGCGAACTCCCTATGGCTACACCTTC.

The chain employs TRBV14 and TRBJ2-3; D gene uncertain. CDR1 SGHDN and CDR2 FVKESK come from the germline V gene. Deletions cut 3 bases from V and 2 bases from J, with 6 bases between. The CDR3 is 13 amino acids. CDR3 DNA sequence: TGTGCCAGCAGCCAGTTAGACACAGATACGCAGTATTTT. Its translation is CASSQLDTDTQYF.

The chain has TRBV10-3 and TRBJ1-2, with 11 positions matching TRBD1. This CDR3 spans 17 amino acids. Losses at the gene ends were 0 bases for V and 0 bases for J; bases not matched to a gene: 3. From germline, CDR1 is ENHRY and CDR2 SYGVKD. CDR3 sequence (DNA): TGTGCCATCAGTGAGTCCGGACAGGGGGCTGCTAACTATGGCTACACCTTC. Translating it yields CAISESGQGAANYGYTF.